This T cell receptor beta chain was sequenced for a study of T cells in Graves' hyperthyroidism and ophthalmopathy. Amplified TCR beta CDR3 regions derived from RNA transcripts. A set of HTBI primers served as the primers for a first-round RT-PCR of the TCR CDR3. TCRdb passed the multiplex PCR reads through MiXCR, listing each CDR3 protein once. The sample consists of 550,000 to 650,000 distinct CDR3 sequences, more than 11% of them appearing once. This clonotype was detected ten times or more. What it binds is not known. Study-wide results and caveats: Onset of ophthalmopathy came a median approximately 6.5 months after the model predicted it.

Per the germline V gene, CDR1 is KGHDR and CDR2 is SFDVKD. V was trimmed by 5 bases and J by 1 base, leaving 14 bases between them. The CDR3 length is 16 residues. Clinical symptoms, serum thyroxine and TRAb, thyroid ultrasound and orbital computed tomography were used for the diagnoses. This sequence joins TRBV24-1 and TRBJ2-1; the D call may be TRBD1 or TRBD2 (5 bases each). Sequencing was done on a sample of blood. The clonotype was recovered from a woman in her 30s with Graves' hyperthyroidism that later progressed to Graves' ophthalmopathy. Here the CDR3 reads CATSGETGLSYNEQFF. As DNA, the CDR3 is TGTGCCACCAGTGGAGAAACGGGGCTATCCTACAATGAGCAGTTCTTC.